Listed below are T cell receptor beta chains from one sample, sequenced in a study of CD8 T cells in Susac syndrome. TCRdb itself ran the immunoSEQ multiplex PCR reads through MiXCR, one entry per CDR3 protein. The sample yields roughly 140,000 distinct CDR3 sequences, 94% seen once. Sequencing used CD8+ T cells from PBMCs. The receptors were sampled from a human donor in good health. Both conserved end residues are part of each CDR3. The order of the fields is CDR3 protein, CDR3 DNA, V gene, J gene, clone size, D gene. The D gene is left open where the match is weak. Clone size is stated in some rows and not others, as once, few, many or a class when expanded.

CSARGQGAGQPQHF	TGCAGTGCTAGAGGACAGGGGGCCGGTCAGCCCCAGCATTTT	TRBV20-1	TRBJ1-5	NA	TRBD1
CASRSFGQSSYEQYF	TGTGCCAGCAGATCCTTCGGACAGAGCAGCTACGAGCAGTACTTC	TRBV27	TRBJ2-7	NA	NA
CSARDGLAGTYEQYF	TGCAGTGCTAGAGATGGGTTAGCGGGGACCTACGAGCAGTACTTC	TRBV20-1	TRBJ2-7	NA	TRBD2
CATSRFNNEQFF	TGTGCCACCAGCAGGTTTAACAATGAGCAGTTCTTC	TRBV15	TRBJ2-1	NA	NA
CSVVWGVQYEQYF	TGCAGCGTTGTTTGGGGCGTTCAGTACGAGCAGTACTTC	TRBV29-1	TRBJ2-7	few	NA
CSALRDSGRGELFF	TGCAGTGCCCTCAGGGACAGTGGGCGCGGGGAGCTGTTTTTT	TRBV20-1	TRBJ2-2	NA	TRBD1
CSARDTREQYF	TGCAGTGCTAGAGATACCCGCGAGCAGTACTTC	TRBV20-1	TRBJ2-7	NA	NA
CASSYFRNTGELFF	TGTGCCAGCAGTTACTTCAGAAACACCGGGGAGCTGTTTTTT	TRBV6-5	TRBJ2-2	NA	NA
CASSRGRRELADLNEQFF	TGCGCCAGCAGCAGAGGGAGAAGGGAACTAGCCGACCTCAATGAGCAGTTCTTC	TRBV5-1	TRBJ2-1	NA	NA
CASSPDSGRNSYEQYF	TGCGCCAGCAGCCCAGATAGCGGGAGAAACTCCTACGAGCAGTACTTC	TRBV4-3	TRBJ2-7	NA	TRBD2
CASSSLAGEYNEQFF	TGTGCCAGCAGCTCACTAGCGGGAGAATACAATGAGCAGTTCTTC	TRBV5-6	TRBJ2-1	NA	TRBD2
CASKGGPGTYNEQFF	TGTGCCAGCAAAGGGGGCCCCGGGACGTACAATGAGCAGTTCTTC	TRBV7-9	TRBJ2-1	NA	TRBD1
CASSLGPPSMNTEAFF	TGTGCCAGCAGCTTAGGACCGCCGTCCATGAACACTGAAGCTTTCTTT	TRBV7-8	TRBJ1-1	once	NA
CAWTDRMNTEAFF	TGTGCCTGGACGGACAGGATGAACACTGAAGCTTTCTTT	TRBV30	TRBJ1-1	NA	TRBD1
CASSESSGVRWETQYF	TGTGCCAGCAGTGAATCCTCGGGAGTACGTTGGGAGACCCAGTACTTC	TRBV2	TRBJ2-5	NA	NA
CASSQRSGDSGANVLTF	TGCGCCAGCAGCCAAAGATCAGGAGACTCTGGGGCCAACGTCCTGACTTTC	TRBV4-1	TRBJ2-6	NA	NA
CSVPTLQGTSTAQYF	TGCAGCGTTCCCACCCTACAGGGCACCTCCACCGCCCAGTACTTC	TRBV29-1	TRBJ2-5	NA	NA
CSVGTWLAEQYF	TGCAGCGTTGGTACCTGGCTAGCCGAGCAGTACTTC	TRBV29-1	TRBJ2-7	once	NA
CASSPGDNYGYTF	TGTGCCAGCAGTCCGGGTGATAACTATGGCTACACCTTC	TRBV12-3/TRBV12-4	TRBJ1-2	NA	NA
CATRDFHGYTF	TGTGCCACCCGCGACTTTCATGGCTACACCTTC	TRBV27	TRBJ1-2	NA	NA
CSVVQARGEQFF	TGCAGCGTTGTCCAGGCCCGGGGTGAGCAGTTCTTC	TRBV29-1	TRBJ2-1	NA	NA
CASTTAIGTDTQYF	TGTGCCAGCACCACAGCGATAGGCACAGATACGCAGTATTTT	TRBV27	TRBJ2-3	NA	NA
CASSISGTAVEQYF	TGTGCCAGCAGTATATCCGGGACAGCCGTCGAGCAGTACTTC	TRBV28	TRBJ2-7	NA	TRBD1
CASSPTGHEQYF	TGTGCCAGTAGTCCGACAGGCCACGAGCAGTACTTC	TRBV19	TRBJ2-7	NA	NA
CASSLPGLVYNEQFF	TGTGCCAGCAGTTTACCGGGGTTAGTGTACAATGAGCAGTTCTTC	TRBV27	TRBJ2-1	NA	NA
CASSLQLVTEAFF	TGTGCCAGCAGTTTACAATTGGTGACTGAAGCTTTCTTT	TRBV28	TRBJ1-1	NA	NA
CASSVYTSGPNEQFF	TGTGCCAGCAGCGTATACACTAGCGGGCCGAATGAGCAGTTCTTC	TRBV9	TRBJ2-1	once	TRBD2
CASMGGRALGEQYF	TGTGCCAGCATGGGGGGGAGGGCCCTTGGCGAGCAGTACTTC	TRBV27	TRBJ2-7	NA	TRBD2
CASKHGYTF	TGTGCCAGCAAGCATGGCTACACCTTC	TRBV6-5	TRBJ1-2	NA	NA
CASSLAGGGENYGYTF	TGTGCCAGCAGTCTGGCCGGGGGGGGAGAAAACTATGGCTACACCTTC	TRBV28	TRBJ1-2	NA	NA
CASSTAGTGSNQPQHF	TGTGCCAGTAGTACCGCCGGGACAGGGAGCAATCAGCCCCAGCATTTT	TRBV19	TRBJ1-5	NA	TRBD1
CATSDQDREGTEAFF	TGTGCCACCAGTGATCAAGACAGGGAAGGCACTGAAGCTTTCTTT	TRBV24-1	TRBJ1-1	NA	TRBD1
CASRTTASNQPQHF	TGTGCCAGCAGGACGACGGCTTCGAATCAGCCCCAGCATTTT	TRBV6-1	TRBJ1-5	NA	NA
CASSEALRRRRNTEAFF	TGTGCCAGCAGTGAAGCGCTTCGGCGTAGGAGGAACACTGAAGCTTTCTTT	TRBV2	TRBJ1-1	NA	NA
CSAVDRNTEAFF	TGCAGTGCTGTAGACAGGAACACTGAAGCTTTCTTT	TRBV20-1	TRBJ1-1	once	NA
CASSSPGWGGMEQYF	TGCGCCAGCAGCTCCCCTGGATGGGGGGGGATGGAGCAGTACTTC	TRBV5-1	TRBJ2-7	NA	TRBD2
CASSPIGTGGTYEQYF	TGTGCCAGCAGCCCGATTGGGACAGGGGGAACCTACGAGCAGTACTTC	TRBV11-1	TRBJ2-7	NA	TRBD1
CASSIPGHGYTF	TGTGCCAGCAGTATACCAGGGCATGGCTACACCTTC	TRBV27	TRBJ1-2	NA	NA
CSARDHQALTPPYEQYF	TGCAGTGCTAGAGATCATCAGGCCCTCACACCCCCCTACGAGCAGTACTTC	TRBV20-1	TRBJ2-7	NA	NA
CASSLTSGSKNIQYF	TGTGCCAGCAGCCTGACTAGCGGGAGTAAAAACATTCAGTACTTC	TRBV7-9	TRBJ2-4	NA	TRBD2
CASSLSGLANYGYTF	TGTGCCAGCAGTTTATCAGGGTTAGCTAACTATGGCTACACCTTC	TRBV27	TRBJ1-2	NA	NA
CASSQGITYQETQYF	TGTGCCAGCAGCCAAGGGATAACTTACCAAGAGACCCAGTACTTC	TRBV14	TRBJ2-5	NA	NA
CASSLSEQGQVPFYEQYF	TGTGCCAGCAGTTTATCCGAGCAAGGACAGGTCCCTTTCTACGAGCAGTACTTC	TRBV28	TRBJ2-7	NA	TRBD1
CASSLGDGGEITEAFF	TGTGCCAGCAGCTTAGGAGACGGGGGGGAGATCACTGAAGCTTTCTTT	TRBV11-1	TRBJ1-1	NA	NA
CASSVAGGGTQETQYF	TGTGCCAGCAGCGTAGCCGGGGGGGGGACCCAAGAGACCCAGTACTTC	TRBV9	TRBJ2-5	NA	TRBD2
CASSQESGDTEAFF	TGCGCCAGCAGCCAAGAGTCCGGGGACACTGAAGCTTTCTTT	TRBV4-1	TRBJ1-1	NA	NA
CASRLGAGELFF	TGTGCCAGCAGGCTAGGGGCCGGGGAGCTGTTTTTT	TRBV27	TRBJ2-2	NA	NA
CASRSYSSLAGGEQYF	TGTGCCAGCAGATCATACTCCTCCCTAGCGGGGGGAGAGCAGTACTTC	TRBV4-2	TRBJ2-7	NA	TRBD2
CASRPLSGRDTEAFF	TGTGCAAGTCGCCCCCTTTCGGGGAGGGACACTGAAGCTTTCTTT	TRBV12-2	TRBJ1-1	NA	NA
CASSPDGLAGGEQYF	TGTGCCAGCAGCCCGGACGGACTAGCGGGAGGCGAGCAGTACTTC	TRBV7-2	TRBJ2-7	NA	TRBD2
CASSVGSGRRHEQYF	TGTGCCAGCAGCGTTGGAAGCGGGAGGCGGCACGAGCAGTACTTC	TRBV9	TRBJ2-7	once	TRBD2
CASSLRQVTTFF	TGTGCCAGCAGCTTGCGCCAGGTGACGACTTTCTTT	TRBV11-3	TRBJ1-1	once	NA
CASSHKNRFPYEQYF	TGTGCCAGCAGTCACAAAAACAGGTTTCCCTACGAGCAGTACTTC	TRBV27	TRBJ2-7	once	NA
CSARASGSDLNEQFF	TGCAGTGCTAGAGCGAGCGGAAGTGATTTAAATGAGCAGTTCTTC	TRBV20-1	TRBJ2-1	NA	NA
CATRVGHLFNQPQHF	TGTGCCACCAGAGTAGGACATTTATTCAATCAGCCCCAGCATTTT	TRBV15	TRBJ1-5	NA	NA